This TCR beta chain was profiled in a study of control samples from healthy donors and cancer patients. The CDR3 extends over 15 amino acids. With 3 bases removed from V and 1 base from J, the gap between germline ends came to 10 bases. Per the germline V gene, CDR1 is SNHLY and CDR2 is FYNNEI. TCRdb's table, derived via immunoSEQ multiplex PCR, lists solely in-frame clones and lacks some. The clone table shows 150,000 to 200,000 clones, with the ten largest holding roughly 2%. The TCR sequence derives from a woman aged 25 to 45 in good health. The chain uses TRBV2 and TRBJ1-3, with a weak D call TRBD1 (6 bases). Sequencing was performed on blood. The CDR3 spells CASSEGARSGNTIYF. The DNA of the CDR3 is TGTGCCAGCAGTGAGGGGGCCCGATCTGGAAACACCATATATTTT.